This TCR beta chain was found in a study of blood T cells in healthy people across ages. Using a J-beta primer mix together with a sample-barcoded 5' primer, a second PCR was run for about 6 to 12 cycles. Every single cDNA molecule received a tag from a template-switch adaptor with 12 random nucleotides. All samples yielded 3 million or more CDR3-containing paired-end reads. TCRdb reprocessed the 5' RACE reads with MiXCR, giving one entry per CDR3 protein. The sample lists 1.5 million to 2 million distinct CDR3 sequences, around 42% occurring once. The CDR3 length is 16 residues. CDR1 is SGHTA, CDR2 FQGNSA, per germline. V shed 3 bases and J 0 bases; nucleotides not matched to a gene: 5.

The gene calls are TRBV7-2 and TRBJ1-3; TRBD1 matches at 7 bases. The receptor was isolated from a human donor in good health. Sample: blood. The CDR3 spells CASSLRTGLSGNTIYF. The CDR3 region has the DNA TGTGCCAGCAGCTTGAGGACAGGCCTCTCTGGAAACACCATATATTTT.